The rows below give T cell receptor beta chains drawn from one sample of a study of T-cell memory formation after mild COVID-19. TCRdb processed the 5' RACE reads anew with MiXCR; each CDR3 protein has one entry. The table shows over 95,000 distinct CDR3 sequences, with 22% occurring only once. The sequencing sample was made of PBMCs or a T cell subset sorted from them (not recorded which). The receptors derive from a man aged 18 to 29 who had mild COVID-19 (a few samples of this study predate the infection). Cell type and time point are not known. Each CDR3 is given with its conserved first and last residue. Each record gives: J gene, clone size, V gene, D gene, CDR3 length, CDR3 DNA, CDR3 protein. The D gene is left open where the match is weak. For some rows the clone size is stated as once, few or many, or as a class when expanded; others skip it.

TRBJ2-2	.	TRBV7-9	.	14	TGTGCCAGCAGCTTGGGGGAAGGGACCGGGGAGCTGTTTTTT	CASSLGEGTGELFF
TRBJ2-1	.	TRBV7-8	.	13	TGTGCCAGCAGCCGACTACCCTACAATGAGCAGTTCTTC	CASSRLPYNEQFF
TRBJ2-7	few	TRBV4-3	.	14	TGCGCCAGCAGCCACAGACAGGATGCCTACGAGCAGTACTTC	CASSHRQDAYEQYF
TRBJ2-2	many	TRBV9	.	16	TGTGCCAGCAGCTTCCGACGGACACTGTCCACCGGGGAGCTGTTTTTT	CASSFRRTLSTGELFF
TRBJ2-7	.	TRBV9	.	15	TGTGCCAGCAGCGTAGCTGGGGGGAGCTCCTACGAGCAGTACTTC	CASSVAGGSSYEQYF
TRBJ2-5	.	TRBV6-2/TRBV6-3	TRBD2	15	TGTGCCAGCAGTTACCAGACTAGCGGACAAGAGACCCAGTACTTC	CASSYQTSGQETQYF
TRBJ2-7	few	TRBV14	TRBD2	16	TGTGCCAGCAGCACCGGCCGGGGGGTGAGCTCCTACGAGCAGTACTTC	CASSTGRGVSSYEQYF
TRBJ1-1	.	TRBV12-5	.	15	TGTGCTAGTGCCTTCCTGGGGACGGACAACACTGAAGCTTTCTTT	CASAFLGTDNTEAFF
TRBJ2-5	.	TRBV28	.	16	TGTGCCAGCAGTACCCGACCGGGACATATGGAAGAGACCCAGTACTTC	CASSTRPGHMEETQYF
TRBJ1-2	few	TRBV6-2/TRBV6-3	TRBD1	16	TGTGCCAGCAGTCCCGATAGCAGGGGGCGTAAGGATGGCTACACCTTC	CASSPDSRGRKDGYTF
TRBJ2-3	.	TRBV11-2	TRBD2	15	TGTGCCAGCAGCCCGACTAGCGGGGGCACAGATACGCAGTATTTT	CASSPTSGGTDTQYF
TRBJ2-7	.	TRBV3-1	.	13	TGTGCCAGCAGACCCGCGGGACAGTACGAGCAGTACTTC	CASRPAGQYEQYF
TRBJ2-7	few	TRBV5-6	TRBD2	14	TGTGCCAGCAGCTTCGGGACTAGCGGGGCCGAGCAGTACTTC	CASSFGTSGAEQYF
TRBJ2-7	.	TRBV7-9	TRBD1	15	TGTGCCAGCAGCTCCGGGACAGCCTTTGGGGACGAGCAGTACTTC	CASSSGTAFGDEQYF
TRBJ1-4	few	TRBV11-2	.	14	TGTGCCAGCAGCCCTAGGCAGTGGAATGAAAAACTGTTTTTT	CASSPRQWNEKLFF
TRBJ2-2	.	TRBV12-3/TRBV12-4	TRBD1	14	TGTGCCAGCACGGGACAGACGTACACCGGGGAGCTGTTTTTT	CASTGQTYTGELFF
TRBJ2-3	few	TRBV11-2	TRBD2	17	TGTGCCAGCAGCTTAGTTCCAGGACTAGCGGAACGAGATACGCAGTATTTT	CASSLVPGLAERDTQYF
TRBJ2-1	.	TRBV4-1	.	17	TGCGCCAGCAGCCAAGATGAGTGGGCTAGGACCTACAATGAGCAGTTCTTC	CASSQDEWARTYNEQFF
TRBJ2-1	few	TRBV29-1	TRBD1	17	TGCAGCGTTGAAGAACCCCTGGACAGGGCGACCTACAATGAGCAGTTCTTC	CSVEEPLDRATYNEQFF
TRBJ2-7	.	TRBV5-1	.	14	TGCGCCAGCAGCCCCGGACACGTCTCCTACGAGCAGTACTTC	CASSPGHVSYEQYF
TRBJ1-1	few	TRBV19	TRBD1	15	TGTGCCAGTAGTTCATGGACAGGGATGAACACTGAAGCTTTCTTT	CASSSWTGMNTEAFF
TRBJ2-1	.	TRBV9	.	13	TGTGCCAGCAGCCCCGACCCATCCCCCGGGCAGTTCTTC	CASSPDPSPGQFF
TRBJ1-1	.	TRBV4-3	.	14	TGCGCCAGCAGCCAAGACGGTCCCTACACTGAAGCTTTCTTT	CASSQDGPYTEAFF
TRBJ1-3	few	TRBV6-5	.	15	TGTGCCAGCAGTTGGCGGAAGCCATCTGGAAACACCATATATTTT	CASSWRKPSGNTIYF
TRBJ1-2	few	TRBV6-6	.	18	TGTGCCAGCACCCTGACCGATTTCCGAACCGACGGAAACTATGGCTACACCTTC	CASTLTDFRTDGNYGYTF
TRBJ1-1	.	TRBV7-9	.	14	TGTGCCAGCAGCTTAAAGGGGGGAGTGACTGAAGCTTTCTTT	CASSLKGGVTEAFF
TRBJ2-6	.	TRBV6-2/TRBV6-3	.	16	TGTGCCAGCAACTTATCGAGGCGCTCTGGGGCCAACGTCCTGACTTTC	CASNLSRRSGANVLTF
TRBJ2-5	.	TRBV12-3/TRBV12-4	.	15	TGTGCCAGCAGCCTTCCAGGGGCTCCCCAAGAGACCCAGTACTTC	CASSLPGAPQETQYF
TRBJ1-2	few	TRBV4-1	.	14	TGCGCCAGCAGCCAAGTGCCGGGGGGGTATGGCTACACCTTC	CASSQVPGGYGYTF
TRBJ1-1	.	TRBV19	.	16	TGTGCCAGTAGCCTGTTCGGACGGAACATGAACACTGAAGCTTTCTTT	CASSLFGRNMNTEAFF
TRBJ1-1	.	TRBV5-1	.	14	TGCGCCAGCAGCTTGGGGTCAGGGAGCACTGAAGCTTTCTTT	CASSLGSGSTEAFF
TRBJ1-5	few	TRBV7-2	.	15	TGTGCCAGCAGCTTAGCGACATACAGCAATCAGCCCCAGCATTTT	CASSLATYSNQPQHF
TRBJ2-5	.	TRBV7-9	TRBD2	15	TGTGCCAGCAGCCGGACTAGCGGGGGTAAAGAGACCCAGTACTTC	CASSRTSGGKETQYF
TRBJ1-1	.	TRBV5-5	.	14	TGTGCCAGCAGCCCAAAAACTGCTTCGGTTGAAGCTTTCTTT	CASSPKTASVEAFF
TRBJ2-3	few	TRBV6-5	.	16	TGTGCCAGCAGCCTAGGTTATACAGGGAATGCAGATACGCAGTATTTT	CASSLGYTGNADTQYF
TRBJ2-3	.	TRBV9	.	13	TGTGCCAGCAGCGTAGGAGGGGGGGATACGCAGTATTTT	CASSVGGGDTQYF
TRBJ2-7	.	TRBV5-5	.	13	TGTGCCAGCAGCCAAGGGGGGCTTGACGAGCAGTACTTC	CASSQGGLDEQYF
TRBJ1-5	many	TRBV6-2/TRBV6-3	TRBD1	14	TGTGCCAGCAGCCGGACAGGGGAACCCCAGCCCCAGCATTTT	CASSRTGEPQPQHF
TRBJ1-2	.	TRBV4-1	.	13	TGCGCCAGCAGCCAAACAGAGCGAAGGGGCTACACCTTC	CASSQTERRGYTF
TRBJ1-2	.	TRBV7-2	.	15	TGTGCCAGCAGCGTCCCAGGGGTTTGGGACTATGGCTACACCTTC	CASSVPGVWDYGYTF
TRBJ2-7	.	TRBV9	.	14	TGTGCCAGCAGCGTAGGACGAGTCCCATACGAGCAGTACTTC	CASSVGRVPYEQYF
TRBJ2-1	.	TRBV24-1	.	16	TGTGCCACCAGTGCCATCCCGTATAGCTCCTACAATGAGCAGTTCTTC	CATSAIPYSSYNEQFF
TRBJ2-2	few	TRBV6-5	.	14	TGTGCCACCCACCCCGGGACAAACACCGGGGAGCTGTTTTTT	CATHPGTNTGELFF
TRBJ2-6	.	TRBV15	.	15	TGTGCCACCAGCAGAGTTCGTCTGGGGGCCAACGTCCTGACTTTC	CATSRVRLGANVLTF
TRBJ2-1	few	TRBV4-3	.	14	TGCGCCAGCAGCCAGGTCATTGGTGACAATGAGCAGTTCTTC	CASSQVIGDNEQFF
TRBJ1-2	.	TRBV5-1	TRBD1	13	TGCGCCAGCAGCTCACAGGGGGGCTATGGCTACACCTTC	CASSSQGGYGYTF
TRBJ2-7	few	TRBV20-1	TRBD1	14	TGCAGTGCTTCGGCGACAGGGCCATATCTTGAGCAGTACTTC	CSASATGPYLEQYF
TRBJ2-7	few	TRBV9	TRBD2	14	TGTGCCAGCAGCGTTGGACTAGACGCCTACGAGCAGTACTTC	CASSVGLDAYEQYF
TRBJ2-1	few	TRBV12-3/TRBV12-4	.	12	TGTGCCAGCAGCGAAGGGGGCAATGAGCAGTTCTTC	CASSEGGNEQFF
TRBJ1-3	once	TRBV4-3	.	17	TGCGCCAGCAGCCAAGTACCGGGGGTCAGCTCTGGAAACACCATATATTTT	CASSQVPGVSSGNTIYF
TRBJ2-3	.	TRBV25-1	.	11	TGTGCCAGCAGTGCCCTCACGGCGCAGTATTTT	CASSALTAQYF
TRBJ2-7	few	TRBV5-1	.	13	TGCGCCAGCAGCTTGGACAGGGAGTACGAGCAGTACTTC	CASSLDREYEQYF